Listed here is a single T cell receptor (beta chain). Germline loops: CDR1 SNHLY, CDR2 FYNNEI. This CDR3 spans 11 amino acids. Trimming removed 2 bases at V and 12 bases at J, with 10 bases between. The sample comes from a study of blood T cell repertoires in COVID-19. About the research overall: COVID-19 samples, acute and convalescent, were from the United States, Italy and Spain. Sources were T cells, B-cell-depleted T cells, or PBMCs; the material itself was cDNA or gDNA.

In the study's own analysis: Amplification with reference gene primers provided the estimates of nucleated cell counts. The method was immunoSEQ multiplex PCR; TCRdb's version includes in-frame clones alone and lacks a portion of them. Clone size and the V and J calls come from that table; the DNA yielded D and trimming. The sample contains some 83,000 clones, more than 70% of which appear only once. The chain employs TRBV2 and TRBJ1-1, with D possibly TRBD1 on 6 matching bases. Sequenced sample: peripheral blood. This TCR was recovered from a man over 45 with active COVID-19. Here the CDR3 DNA reads TGTGCCAGCAGTGAAAGAGGGGGAACTTTCTTT. Translation: CASSERGGTFF.